The clone carrying this T cell receptor (beta chain) was picked up a small number of times. What it binds is unknown. Trimming at V came to 1 base and at J to 3 bases, leaving 1 base not matched to a gene. Germline V lookup: CDR1 SGHRS, CDR2 YFSETQ. The CDR3 length is 13 residues. The data are from a study of cytomegalovirus exposure and HLA in healthy donors. Overall study results and limits: Most TCRs appeared rarely, but some public TCRs recurred in many donors.

Amplification used 60 Vbeta primers and 13 Jbeta primers. The protocol was immunoSEQ multiplex PCR, while the TCRdb copy is restricted to in-frame clones and leaves out a portion. The sample includes around 80,000 clones, under 65% seen only once; the top ten take 4% to 5.5%. This receptor was taken from a male donor in good health and CMV-seropositive. Source material: PBMCs. This chain links TRBV5-1 with TRBJ2-7, with TRBD2 matching 7 bases. Here the CDR3 reads CASSLWGGYEQYF. The DNA for the CDR3 is TGCGCCAGCAGCTTGTGGGGGGGCTACGAGCAGTACTTC.